The rows below give T cell receptor beta chains drawn from one sample of a study of identical twins. From the 5' RACE reads, TCRdb called clonotypes with MiXCR, one entry per CDR3 protein. The sample has about 520,000 distinct CDR3 sequences, around 20% seen once. Separately, the same data were catalogued under a study of T cells expressing NK-cell markers.

Sequenced sample: CD4+ T cells sorted from blood. The origin of the receptors is a woman aged 18 to 35 in good health. CDR3s include the opening cysteine and the closing phenylalanine or tryptophan. A D gene is named only where the DNA matches it firmly. Some rows have no size entry. The others give once, few or many, or a class for an expanded clone.

D	size	V	J	DNA	CDR3
TRBD1	.	TRBV5-6	TRBJ2-3	TGTGCCAGCAGCCCAATCGACAGGGAGAGCACAGATACGCAGTATTTT	CASSPIDRESTDTQYF
TRBD1	few	TRBV25-1	TRBJ1-1	TGTGCCAGCAGTGAGAGGACAGGGGGCCTCACTGAAGCTTTCTTT	CASSERTGGLTEAFF
.	.	TRBV3-1	TRBJ1-2	TGTGCCAGCAGCCGTCACCCGGGGGCATCTGGCTACACCTTC	CASSRHPGASGYTF
TRBD2	few	TRBV10-3	TRBJ2-3	TGTGCCATCAGATCCGCGAGCGGGGGACCCACAGATACGCAGTATTTT	CAIRSASGGPTDTQYF
TRBD2	.	TRBV20-1	TRBJ2-3	TGCAGTGCTACGCCGGGGGGGCTGACAGATACGCAGTATTTT	CSATPGGLTDTQYF
TRBD1	many	TRBV27	TRBJ2-5	TGTGCCAGCAGGAGAGTTGACAGGGGGCGAGAGACCCAGTACTTC	CASRRVDRGRETQYF
TRBD2	.	TRBV9	TRBJ2-3	TGTGCCAGCAGCGTAGAAGGACTAGCGGGAGGCAATACGCAGTATTTT	CASSVEGLAGGNTQYF
.	few	TRBV6-1	TRBJ2-1	TGTGCCAGCAGTCCGACAGGCGCCTCCTACAATGAGCAGTTCTTC	CASSPTGASYNEQFF
.	.	TRBV7-9	TRBJ2-3	TGTGCCAGCAGCCAAACGCAACGTCCAAATACGCAGTATTTT	CASSQTQRPNTQYF
.	many	TRBV7-9	TRBJ2-5	TGTGCCAGCAGCTTCCCAGACTGGTACCAAGAGACCCAGTACTTC	CASSFPDWYQETQYF
.	.	TRBV7-6	TRBJ1-1	TGTGCCAGCAGCTTAGCGGCAGGGGTTGAAGCTTTCTTT	CASSLAAGVEAFF
TRBD2	.	TRBV20-1	TRBJ2-7	TGCAGTGCTAAAGATGTAGCGGGAAGCTCCTACGAGCAGTACTTC	CSAKDVAGSSYEQYF
TRBD2	.	TRBV5-1	TRBJ2-5	TGCGCCAGCAGCACACGGGGGGGTGAGACCCAGTACTTC	CASSTRGGETQYF
TRBD1	.	TRBV6-1	TRBJ2-7	TGTGCCAGCAGTCTCCGGGACAGGTGGACCTACGAGCAGTACTTC	CASSLRDRWTYEQYF
TRBD1	many	TRBV20-1	TRBJ1-6	TGCAGTGTTACCCAGGGGGAGTCACCCCTCCACTTT	CSVTQGESPLHF
.	.	TRBV20-1	TRBJ1-6	TGCAGTGCGCTGGGACATCGGTCACCCCTCCACTTT	CSALGHRSPLHF
TRBD2	few	TRBV7-2	TRBJ2-7	TGTGCCAGCAGCTATACCCCGGGACTAGGTCGCGAGCAGTACTTC	CASSYTPGLGREQYF
.	many	TRBV12-3/TRBV12-4	TRBJ2-3	TGTGCCAGCAGTATCGGCCGTAGCACAGATACGCAGTATTTT	CASSIGRSTDTQYF
.	.	TRBV7-9	TRBJ1-5	TGTGCCAGCAGCTTATCCGGACGGAGCCAGCATTTT	CASSLSGRSQHF
TRBD1	many	TRBV20-1	TRBJ2-7	TGCAGTGCGAGACAGGGCTCCGAAGAGCAGTACTTC	CSARQGSEEQYF
TRBD2	.	TRBV6-4	TRBJ2-1	TGTGCCAGCAGTACTAGCGGGGCTAATGAGCAGTTCTTC	CASSTSGANEQFF
.	.	TRBV14	TRBJ1-6	TGTGCCAGCAGCCAGAGTTATAATTCACCCCTCCACTTT	CASSQSYNSPLHF
TRBD1	.	TRBV5-1	TRBJ1-1	TGCGCCAGCAGCTCTATCTCGGGACAGTATTTTTTGTTCTTT	CASSSISGQYFLFF
.	.	TRBV9	TRBJ2-1	TGTGCCAGCAGCGTGACAGTAACACATTACAATGAGCAGTTCTTC	CASSVTVTHYNEQFF
TRBD1	few	TRBV4-3	TRBJ2-7	TGCGCCAGCAGCCAAGGAAGGACAGGTCCCTACGAGCAGTACTTC	CASSQGRTGPYEQYF
.	.	TRBV2	TRBJ2-6	TGTGCCAGCAGTGAAGTGGCGGCGGGGGCCAACGTCCTGACTTTC	CASSEVAAGANVLTF
.	many	TRBV7-9	TRBJ1-4	TGTGCCAGCTCCGAAGGGCCAGGGGCGGTTGAAAAACTGTTTTTT	CASSEGPGAVEKLFF
TRBD2	many	TRBV5-1	TRBJ2-3	TGCGCCAGCAGCCTTGGGGGGGTTAGCACAGATACGCAGTATTTT	CASSLGGVSTDTQYF
.	.	TRBV11-2	TRBJ2-1	TGTGCCAGCAGCCCTCGGGCGGGCGAGGGCAATGAGCAGTTCTTC	CASSPRAGEGNEQFF
.	few	TRBV3-1	TRBJ1-1	TGTGCCAGCAGCTACAGACAGGCGGCCACTGAAGCTTTCTTT	CASSYRQAATEAFF
.	.	TRBV9	TRBJ2-7	TGTGCCAGCAGCGTAGGGCGGGAGCAGTACTTC	CASSVGREQYF
TRBD2	.	TRBV20-1	TRBJ2-1	TGCAGTGCTAGTCACTCTAGCGGGTGGTCCAATGAGCAGTTCTTC	CSASHSSGWSNEQFF
.	many	TRBV7-2	TRBJ1-1	TGTGCCAGCAGCTTACTAGCGGGGAACACTGAAGCTTTCTTT	CASSLLAGNTEAFF
TRBD1	.	TRBV6-5	TRBJ2-1	TGTGCCAGCAGTTACGCCGGACAGGGGAATGAGCAGTTCTTC	CASSYAGQGNEQFF
.	.	TRBV5-1	TRBJ2-7	TGCGCCAGCAGCCTTAGTATCGGGACGGCGAACAGAGAGCAGTACTTC	CASSLSIGTANREQYF
TRBD1	many	TRBV9	TRBJ2-2	TGTGCCAGCGGAGACAGGGCAGGGGGAACCGGGGAGCTGTTTTTT	CASGDRAGGTGELFF
.	few	TRBV3-1	TRBJ2-1	TGTGCCAGCAGCCAAGACCTTCTAAGTGAGCAGTTCTTC	CASSQDLLSEQFF
.	many	TRBV6-1	TRBJ2-5	TGTGCCAGCAGTCCTTCCGGGACACGCCAAGAGACCCAGTACTTC	CASSPSGTRQETQYF
TRBD1	many	TRBV20-1	TRBJ1-4	TGCAGTGCTAGAGAAGTTGGGACCAGGGGGAGAGAAAAACTGTTTTTT	CSAREVGTRGREKLFF
.	.	TRBV7-2	TRBJ2-7	TGTGCCAGCAGCTCAAGGACCGGGCTGGGTCAGGCCGAGCAGTACTTC	CASSSRTGLGQAEQYF
TRBD2	.	TRBV11-3	TRBJ2-5	TGTGCCAGCAGTTTTGGACCGGGACTAGAGGCTGCAGAGACCCAGTACTTC	CASSFGPGLEAAETQYF
TRBD2	.	TRBV20-1	TRBJ2-3	TGCAGTGCCAGTAGAGGGAGGGGCCCGAATTTAAGCACAGATACGCAGTATTTT	CSASRGRGPNLSTDTQYF
.	many	TRBV5-1	TRBJ2-7	TGCGCCAGCAGCACGAGGGACGCGGATTTGGGGCAGTACTTC	CASSTRDADLGQYF
TRBD2	.	TRBV20-1	TRBJ2-1	TGCAGTGCTAGAGATCCAGCTAGCGGGGTCAATGAGCAGTTCTTC	CSARDPASGVNEQFF
TRBD2	few	TRBV11-2	TRBJ2-7	TGTGCCAGCAGCGCCCGACTAGCGGGGCCCTACGAGCAGTACTTC	CASSARLAGPYEQYF
TRBD1	few	TRBV4-2	TRBJ2-5	TGTGCCAGCAGCCAAGGCCAGGGGGCAGAGACCCAGTACTTC	CASSQGQGAETQYF
.	many	TRBV20-1	TRBJ1-1	TGCAGTGCCAGGGCCCAGCAGTGGACTTTCTTT	CSARAQQWTFF
.	many	TRBV21-1	TRBJ2-2	TGTGCCAGAACGGGGAACCTGAACACCGGGGAGCTGTTTTTT	CARTGNLNTGELFF
.	.	TRBV30	TRBJ2-1	TGTGCCTGGAATCGGGACCATATCGACAATGAGCAGTTCTTC	CAWNRDHIDNEQFF
.	.	TRBV10-3	TRBJ2-2	TGTGCCATTAGAAGGGCCGAGACGAACACCGGGGAGCTGTTTTTT	CAIRRAETNTGELFF
.	.	TRBV5-1	TRBJ2-5	TGCGCCAGCAGCTCCTCGGGGTACCAAGAGACCCAGTACTTC	CASSSSGYQETQYF
.	.	TRBV19	TRBJ1-1	TGTGCCAGTAGTATAGATCTGGGGGCACCGGCTTTCTTT	CASSIDLGAPAFF
.	.	TRBV27	TRBJ2-3	TGTGCCAGCAGTTTTAGGAACAGGTTCCCAGATACGCAGTATTTT	CASSFRNRFPDTQYF